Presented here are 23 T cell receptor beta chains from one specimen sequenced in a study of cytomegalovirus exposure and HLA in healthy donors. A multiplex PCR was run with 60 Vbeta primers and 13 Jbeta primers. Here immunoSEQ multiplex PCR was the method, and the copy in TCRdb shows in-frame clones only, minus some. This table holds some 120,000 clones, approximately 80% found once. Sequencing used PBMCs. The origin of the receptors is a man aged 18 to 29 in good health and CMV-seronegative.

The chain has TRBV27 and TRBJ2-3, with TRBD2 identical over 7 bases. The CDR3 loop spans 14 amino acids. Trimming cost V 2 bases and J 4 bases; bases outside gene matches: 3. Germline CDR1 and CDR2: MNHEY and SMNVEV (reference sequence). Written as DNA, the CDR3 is TGTGCCAGCAGTTTAGGCGGGAGTGCAGATACGCAGTATTTT. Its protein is CASSLGGSADTQYF.

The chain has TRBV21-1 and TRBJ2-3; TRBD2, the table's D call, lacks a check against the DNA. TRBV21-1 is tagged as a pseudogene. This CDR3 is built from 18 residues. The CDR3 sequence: CASSKNDPETHGTDTQYF. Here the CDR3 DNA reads TGTGCCAGCAGCAAAAACGATCCGGAGACGCACGGCACAGATACGCAGTATTTT.

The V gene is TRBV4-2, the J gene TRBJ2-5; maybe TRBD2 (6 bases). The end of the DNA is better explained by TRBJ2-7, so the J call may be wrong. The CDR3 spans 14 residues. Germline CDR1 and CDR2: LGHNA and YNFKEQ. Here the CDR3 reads CASSQEAGPYEQYF. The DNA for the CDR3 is TGTGCCAGCAGCCAAGAGGCGGGACCCTACGAGCAGTACTTC.

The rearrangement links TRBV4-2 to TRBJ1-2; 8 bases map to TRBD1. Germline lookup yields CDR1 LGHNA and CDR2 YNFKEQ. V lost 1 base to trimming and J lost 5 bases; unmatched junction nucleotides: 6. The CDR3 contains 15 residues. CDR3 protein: CASSQGQQGGYGYTF. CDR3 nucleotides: TGTGCCAGCAGCCAAGGCCAACAGGGGGGATATGGCTACACCTTC.

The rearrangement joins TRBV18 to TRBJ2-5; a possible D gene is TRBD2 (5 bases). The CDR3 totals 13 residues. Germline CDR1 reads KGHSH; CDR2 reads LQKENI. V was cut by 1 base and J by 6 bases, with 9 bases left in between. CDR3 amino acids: CASSPLEAKTQYF. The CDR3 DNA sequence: TGTGCCAGCTCACCACTGGAGGCGAAGACCCAGTACTTC. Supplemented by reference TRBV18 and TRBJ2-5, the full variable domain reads NAGVMQNPRHLVRRRGQEARLRCSPMKGHSHVYWYRQLPEEGLKFMVYLQKENIIDESGMPKERFSAEFPKEGPSILRIQQVVRGDSAAYFCASSPLEAKTQYFGPGTRLLVL.

The CDR3 region has the DNA TGTGCCAGCAGTGACAGGGGGAGCTCCTACAATGAGCAGTTCTTC. This codes for CASSDRGSSYNEQFF. The chain combines TRBV6-6 with TRBJ2-1; 9 nucleotides match TRBD1. CDR1 and CDR2 from the germline V gene are MNHNY and SVGAGI (reference sequence). The CDR3 has 15 amino acids. V was clipped by 5 bases and J by 0 bases; unmatched bases: 2.

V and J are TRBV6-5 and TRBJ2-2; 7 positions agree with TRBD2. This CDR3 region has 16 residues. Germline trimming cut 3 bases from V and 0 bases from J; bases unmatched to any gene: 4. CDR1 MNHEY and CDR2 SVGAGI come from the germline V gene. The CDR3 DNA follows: TGTGCCAGCAGTTATGGAGCGGGGCCGAACACCGGGGAGCTGTTTTTT. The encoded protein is CASSYGAGPNTGELFF.

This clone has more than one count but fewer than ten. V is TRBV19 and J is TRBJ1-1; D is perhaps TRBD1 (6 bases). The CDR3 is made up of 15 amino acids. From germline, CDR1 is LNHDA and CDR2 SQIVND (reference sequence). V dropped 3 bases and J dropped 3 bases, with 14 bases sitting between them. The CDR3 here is CASSIGTRGDTEAFF. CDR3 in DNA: TGTGCCAGTAGTATCGGGACACGAGGGGACACTGAAGCTTTCTTT.

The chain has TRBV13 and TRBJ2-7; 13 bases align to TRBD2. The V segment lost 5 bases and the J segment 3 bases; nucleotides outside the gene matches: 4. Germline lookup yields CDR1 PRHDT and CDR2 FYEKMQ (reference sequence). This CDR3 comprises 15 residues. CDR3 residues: CASSQRTSGSYEQYF. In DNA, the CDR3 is TGTGCCAGCAGCCAGAGGACTAGCGGGAGCTACGAGCAGTACTTC.

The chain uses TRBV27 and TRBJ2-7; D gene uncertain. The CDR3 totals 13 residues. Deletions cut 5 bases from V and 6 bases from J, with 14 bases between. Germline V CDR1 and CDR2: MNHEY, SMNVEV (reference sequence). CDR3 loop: CASSSGWAGEQYF. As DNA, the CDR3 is TGTGCCAGCAGTAGTGGCTGGGCTGGCGAGCAGTACTTC.

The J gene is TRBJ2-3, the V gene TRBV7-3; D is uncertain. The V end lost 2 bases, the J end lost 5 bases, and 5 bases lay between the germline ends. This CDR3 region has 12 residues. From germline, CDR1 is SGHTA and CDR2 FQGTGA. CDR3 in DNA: TGTGCCAGCAGCTTATCGGGAGATACGCAGTATTTT. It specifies CASSLSGDTQYF.

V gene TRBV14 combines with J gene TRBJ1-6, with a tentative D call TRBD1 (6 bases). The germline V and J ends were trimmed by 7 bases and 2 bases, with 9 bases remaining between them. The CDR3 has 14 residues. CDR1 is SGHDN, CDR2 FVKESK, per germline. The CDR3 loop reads CASTRGPYNSPLHF. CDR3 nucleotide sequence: TGTGCCAGCACGCGGGGGCCCTATAATTCACCCCTCCACTTT.

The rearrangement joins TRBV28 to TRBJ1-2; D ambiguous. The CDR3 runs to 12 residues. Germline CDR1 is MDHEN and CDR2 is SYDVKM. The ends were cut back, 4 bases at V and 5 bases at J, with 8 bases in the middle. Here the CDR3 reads CASSSGIYGYTF. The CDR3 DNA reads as TGTGCCAGCAGTTCCGGGATATATGGCTACACCTTC.

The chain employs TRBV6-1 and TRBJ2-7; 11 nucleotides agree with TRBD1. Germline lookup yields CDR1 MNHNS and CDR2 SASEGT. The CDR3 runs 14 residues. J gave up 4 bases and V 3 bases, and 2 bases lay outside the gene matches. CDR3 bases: TGTGCCAGCAGTGAGGACAGGGGGCTGTACGAGCAGTACTTC. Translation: CASSEDRGLYEQYF.

Here the CDR3 reads CASSAQNTGTEAFF. The CDR3 DNA is TGTGCCAGCAGTGCCCAGAATACGGGCACTGAAGCTTTCTTT. The rearrangement links TRBV27 to TRBJ1-1; no firm D call. The ends were cut back, 5 bases at V and 4 bases at J, with 14 bases in the middle. The CDR3 length is 14 residues. Germline V gene lookup returns CDR1 MNHEY and CDR2 SMNVEV (reference sequence).

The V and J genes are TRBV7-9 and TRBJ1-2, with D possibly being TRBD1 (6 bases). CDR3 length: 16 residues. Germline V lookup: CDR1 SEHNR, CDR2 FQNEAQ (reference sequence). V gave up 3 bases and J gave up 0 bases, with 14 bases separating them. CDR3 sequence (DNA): TGTGCCAGCAGCTTTACAGGGTTGGGATCTAACTATGGCTACACCTTC. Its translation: CASSFTGLGSNYGYTF. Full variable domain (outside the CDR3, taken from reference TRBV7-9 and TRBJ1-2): DTGVSQNPRHKITKRGQNVTFRCDPISEHNRLYWYRQTLGQGPEFLTYFQNEAQLEKSRLLSDRFSAERPKGSFSTLEIQRTEQGDSAMYLCASSFTGLGSNYGYTFGSGTRLTVV.

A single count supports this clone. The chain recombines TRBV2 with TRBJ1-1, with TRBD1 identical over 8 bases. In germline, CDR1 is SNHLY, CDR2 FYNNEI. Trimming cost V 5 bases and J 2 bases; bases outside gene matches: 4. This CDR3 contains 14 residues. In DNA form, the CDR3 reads TGTGCCAGCAGTCCCGACAGGGGTAACACTGAAGCTTTCTTT. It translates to CASSPDRGNTEAFF.

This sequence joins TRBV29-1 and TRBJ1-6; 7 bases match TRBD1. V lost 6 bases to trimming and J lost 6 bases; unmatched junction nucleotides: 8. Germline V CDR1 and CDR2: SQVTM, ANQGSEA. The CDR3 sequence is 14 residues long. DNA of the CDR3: TGCAGCGTAATGACAGGGACCAGTAATTCACCCCTCCACTTT. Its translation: CSVMTGTSNSPLHF.

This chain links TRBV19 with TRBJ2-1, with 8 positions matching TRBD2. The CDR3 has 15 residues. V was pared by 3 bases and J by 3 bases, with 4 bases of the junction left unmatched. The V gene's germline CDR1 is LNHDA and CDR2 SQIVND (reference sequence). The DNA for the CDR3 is TGTGCCAGTAGTATCACTAGCGGATTCTACAATGAGCAGTTCTTC. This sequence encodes CASSITSGFYNEQFF.

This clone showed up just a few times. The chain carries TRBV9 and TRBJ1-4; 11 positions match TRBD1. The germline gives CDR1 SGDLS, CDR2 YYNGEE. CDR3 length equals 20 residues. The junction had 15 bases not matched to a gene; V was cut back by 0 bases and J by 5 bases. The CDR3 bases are TGTGCCAGCAGCGTAGATAGTGAGAGGAGGGACAGGGGGACAAATGAAAAACTGTTTTTT. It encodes CASSVDSERRDRGTNEKLFF. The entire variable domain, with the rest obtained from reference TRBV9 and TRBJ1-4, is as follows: DSGVTQTPKHLITATGQRVTLRCSPRSGDLSVYWYQQSLDQGLQFLIQYYNGEERAKGNILERFSAQQFPDLHSELNLSSLELGDSALYFCASSVDSERRDRGTNEKLFFGSGTQLSVL.

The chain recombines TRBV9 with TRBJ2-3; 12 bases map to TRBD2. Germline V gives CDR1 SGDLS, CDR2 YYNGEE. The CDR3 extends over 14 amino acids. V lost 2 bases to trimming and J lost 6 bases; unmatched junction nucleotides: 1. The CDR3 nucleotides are TGTGCCAGCAGCGTCCTAGCGGGAGGGGATACGCAGTATTTT. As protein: CASSVLAGGDTQYF.

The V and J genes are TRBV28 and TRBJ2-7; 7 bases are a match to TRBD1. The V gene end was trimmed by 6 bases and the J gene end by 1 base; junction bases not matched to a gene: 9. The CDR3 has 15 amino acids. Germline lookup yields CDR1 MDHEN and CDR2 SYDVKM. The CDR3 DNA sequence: TGTGCCAGCAGCATGGGGGACAGCATATCCTACGAGCAGTACTTC. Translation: CASSMGDSISYEQYF.

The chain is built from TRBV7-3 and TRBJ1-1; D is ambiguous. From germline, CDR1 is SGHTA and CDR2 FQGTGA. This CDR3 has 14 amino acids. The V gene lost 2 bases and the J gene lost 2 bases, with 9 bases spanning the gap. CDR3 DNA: TGTGCCAGCAGCTTAGAGGGTATTAACACTGAAGCTTTCTTT. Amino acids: CASSLEGINTEAFF.